This T cell receptor (beta chain) was captured by sequencing in a study of blood T cell repertoires in COVID-19. The age range of participants was about 18 to 95 years, with residence in around 22 US areas. The V and J ends lost 6 bases and 1 base, in that order; junction bases with no gene match: 5. The CDR3 is made up of 15 amino acids. The germline gives CDR1 KGHSH, CDR2 LQKENI. Data came from immunoSEQ multiplex PCR; TCRdb stores just in-frame clones and leaves some out. The data hold roughly 170,000 clones, with around four fifths observed a single time. The chain uses TRBV18 and TRBJ2-2, with TRBD1 identical over 7 bases. This TCR was recovered from a woman between 45 and 60 years old in a cohort exposed to, infected with or recovered from COVID-19 (not recorded which). Sequenced sample: PBMCs or T cells enriched from blood (not recorded which). CDR3 DNA: TGTGCCAGCTCGCAAGGACAGGAGAACACCGGGGAGCTGTTTTTT. Amino acids: CASSQGQENTGELFF.